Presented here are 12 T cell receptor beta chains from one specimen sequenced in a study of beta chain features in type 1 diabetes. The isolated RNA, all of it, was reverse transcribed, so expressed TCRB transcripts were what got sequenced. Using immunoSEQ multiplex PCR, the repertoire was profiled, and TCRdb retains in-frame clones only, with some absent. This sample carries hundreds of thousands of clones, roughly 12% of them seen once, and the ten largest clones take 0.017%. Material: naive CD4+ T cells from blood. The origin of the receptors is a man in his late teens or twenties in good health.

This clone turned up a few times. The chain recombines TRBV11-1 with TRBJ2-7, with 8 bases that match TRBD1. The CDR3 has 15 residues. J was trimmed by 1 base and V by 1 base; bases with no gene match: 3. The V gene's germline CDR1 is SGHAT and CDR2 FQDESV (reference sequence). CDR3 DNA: TGTGCCAGCAGCTTAGGGGGACAGGCGTCCTACGAGCAGTACTTC. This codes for CASSLGGQASYEQYF.

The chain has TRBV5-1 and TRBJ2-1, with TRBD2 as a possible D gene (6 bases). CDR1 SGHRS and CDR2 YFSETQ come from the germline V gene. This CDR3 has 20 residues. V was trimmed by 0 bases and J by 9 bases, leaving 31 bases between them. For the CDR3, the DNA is TGCGCCAGCAGCTTGGCCGCACTAGCCTCGACACAATTGCAGTTGAGTGAGCAGTTCTTC. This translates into CASSLAALASTQLQLSEQFF.

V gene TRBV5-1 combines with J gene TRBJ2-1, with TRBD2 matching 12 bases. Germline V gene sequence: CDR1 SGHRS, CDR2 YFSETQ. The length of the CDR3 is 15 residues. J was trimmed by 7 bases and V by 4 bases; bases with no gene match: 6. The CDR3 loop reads CASSVRLAGANEQFF. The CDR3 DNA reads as TGCGCCAGCAGCGTCCGACTAGCGGGAGCTAATGAGCAGTTCTTC.

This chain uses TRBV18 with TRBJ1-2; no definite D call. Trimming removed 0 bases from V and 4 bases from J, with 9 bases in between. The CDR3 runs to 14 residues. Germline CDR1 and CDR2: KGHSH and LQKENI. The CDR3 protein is CASSPPSSGYGYTF. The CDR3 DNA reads TGTGCCAGCTCACCACCGAGCTCTGGCTATGGCTACACCTTC.

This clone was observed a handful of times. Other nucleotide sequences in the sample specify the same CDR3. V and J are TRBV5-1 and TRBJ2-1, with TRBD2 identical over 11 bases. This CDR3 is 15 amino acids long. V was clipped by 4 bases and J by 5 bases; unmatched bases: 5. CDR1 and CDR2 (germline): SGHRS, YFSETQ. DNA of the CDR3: TGCGCCAGCAGCCTGGGACTAGCGGAGAACAATGAGCAGTTCTTC. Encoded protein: CASSLGLAENNEQFF.

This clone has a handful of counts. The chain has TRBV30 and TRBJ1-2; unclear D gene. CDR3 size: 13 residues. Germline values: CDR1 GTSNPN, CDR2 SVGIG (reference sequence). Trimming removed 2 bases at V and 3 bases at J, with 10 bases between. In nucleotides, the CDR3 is TGTGCCTGGAGTCGGCGGCTGGACTATGGCTACACCTTC. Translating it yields CAWSRRLDYGYTF.

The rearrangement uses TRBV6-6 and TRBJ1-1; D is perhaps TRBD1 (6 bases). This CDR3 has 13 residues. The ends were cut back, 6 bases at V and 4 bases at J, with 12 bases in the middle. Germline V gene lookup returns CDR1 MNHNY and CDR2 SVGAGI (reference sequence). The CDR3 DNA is TGTGCCAGCAGATCCACAGGGAGCACTGAAGCTTTCTTT. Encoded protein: CASRSTGSTEAFF.

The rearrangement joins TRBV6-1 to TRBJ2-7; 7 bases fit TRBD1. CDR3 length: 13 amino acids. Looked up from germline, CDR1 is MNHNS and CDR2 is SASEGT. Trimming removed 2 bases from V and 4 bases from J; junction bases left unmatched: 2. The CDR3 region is CASSERDRYEQYF. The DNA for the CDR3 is TGTGCCAGCAGTGAACGGGACAGATACGAGCAGTACTTC.

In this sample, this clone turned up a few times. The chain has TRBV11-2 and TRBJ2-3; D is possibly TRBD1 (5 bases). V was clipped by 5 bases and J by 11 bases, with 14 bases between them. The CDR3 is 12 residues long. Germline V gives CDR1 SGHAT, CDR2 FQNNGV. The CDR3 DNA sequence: TGTGCCAGCAGCCCACCAGGGTTTGGGCAGTATTTT. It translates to CASSPPGFGQYF.

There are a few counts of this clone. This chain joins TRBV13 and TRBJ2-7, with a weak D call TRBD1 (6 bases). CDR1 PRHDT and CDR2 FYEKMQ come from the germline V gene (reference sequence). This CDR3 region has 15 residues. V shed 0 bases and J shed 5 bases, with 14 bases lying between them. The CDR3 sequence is CASSLGQGVRNEQYF. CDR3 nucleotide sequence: TGTGCCAGCAGCTTAGGACAGGGAGTACGGAACGAGCAGTACTTC.

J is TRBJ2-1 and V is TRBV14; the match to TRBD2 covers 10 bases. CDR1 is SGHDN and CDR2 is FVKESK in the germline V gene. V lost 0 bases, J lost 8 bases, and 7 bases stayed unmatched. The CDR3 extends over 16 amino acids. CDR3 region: CASSQDLLAGAHEQFF. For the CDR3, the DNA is TGTGCCAGCAGCCAAGATTTGCTAGCGGGAGCGCATGAGCAGTTCTTC.

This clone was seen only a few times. Here the CDR3 DNA reads TGTGCCAGCAGCTCTCTAGCGGGAGGCCCATACAATGAGCAGTTCTTC. It translates to CASSSLAGGPYNEQFF. The chain joins TRBV11-2 to TRBJ2-1; 11 bases agree with TRBD2. The CDR3 has 16 residues. Germline loops: CDR1 SGHAT, CDR2 FQNNGV. The junction had 6 bases not matched to a gene; V was cut back by 4 bases and J by 4 bases.